The 25 T cell receptor beta chains in this list originate from one sample, sequenced in a study of cytomegalovirus exposure and HLA in healthy donors. Use of 60 Vbeta and 13 Jbeta primers characterized the PCR. This table comes from immunoSEQ multiplex PCR, and its TCRdb copy is limited to in-frame clones, with some not included. The sample consists of about 50,000 clones, around 81% of them appearing once. Source material: PBMCs. Receptors originate from a boy between 5 and 17 years old in good health and CMV-seropositive.

V is TRBV4-1 and J is TRBJ2-7; possibly TRBD1 for D (6 bases). The CDR3 contains 16 residues. CDR1 MGHRA and CDR2 YSYEKL come from the germline V gene. V was shortened by 0 bases and J by 6 bases, with 18 bases between the two germline ends. The CDR3 DNA follows: TGCGCCAGCAGCCAAGAAGGGGGTAGGAGGTCGGGCGAGCAGTACTTC. This sequence encodes CASSQEGGRRSGEQYF.

This chain uses TRBV4-1 with TRBJ2-1, with D perhaps TRBD2 (7 bases). Germline assignment: CDR1 MGHRA and CDR2 YSYEKL. V was pared by 3 bases and J by 8 bases, with 20 bases between. CDR3 size: 16 residues. The CDR3 loop reads CASSQSWGGRTHEQFF. Written as DNA, the CDR3 is TGCGCCAGCAGCCAGTCCTGGGGGGGGCGAACACATGAGCAGTTCTTC.

The chain has TRBV19 and TRBJ2-6; D perhaps matches TRBD2 (5 bases). Germline CDR1 is LNHDA and CDR2 is SQIVND (reference sequence). Trimming removed 8 bases at V and 4 bases at J, with 9 bases between. There are 13 residues in the CDR3. CDR3 sequence reads: CASLGAGANVLTF. DNA of the CDR3: TGTGCCAGTTTGGGAGCCGGGGCCAACGTCCTGACTTTC.

The chain uses TRBV6-5 and TRBJ1-3; D perhaps matches TRBD1 (6 bases). With 6 bases removed from V and 2 bases from J, the gap between germline ends came to 14 bases. The V gene's germline CDR1 is MNHEY and CDR2 SVGAGI. This CDR3 is built from 15 residues. CDR3 residues: CASRRNREPGNTIYF. The CDR3 DNA is TGTGCCAGCAGACGAAACAGGGAACCTGGAAACACCATATATTTT.

The V gene is TRBV6-5, the J gene TRBJ2-3, with a possible D match to TRBD1 (6 bases). The V gene's germline CDR1 is MNHEY and CDR2 SVGAGI. The CDR3 contains 14 residues. V shed 6 bases and J shed 4 bases, with 14 bases lying between them. CDR3 DNA sequence: TGTGCCAGCAGCACTCACCACAGGGCAGATACGCAGTATTTT. Translated, it gives CASSTHHRADTQYF.

This chain connects TRBV2 to TRBJ2-7; D is unresolved. The CDR3 has 13 amino acids. Trimming shortened V by 9 bases and J by 5 bases, and 17 bases separated the two germline ends. CDR1 is SNHLY and CDR2 is FYNNEI in the germline V gene. In DNA form, the CDR3 reads TGTGCCAGTATACTTCCGGGTGCCGACGAGCAGTACTTC. This gives the protein CASILPGADEQYF.

The chain uses TRBV5-6 and TRBJ2-7, with 8 bases identical to TRBD1. V lost 4 bases and J lost 1; bases outside the gene matches: 10. The germline CDR1 and CDR2 sequences are SGHDT and YYEEEE. This CDR3 is built from 16 residues. In DNA form, the CDR3 reads TGTGCCAGCAGCCCCTTTGGACAGGGAAAATCCTACGAGCAGTACTTC. Its protein is CASSPFGQGKSYEQYF.

This sequence joins TRBV7-6 and TRBJ1-4; the match to TRBD1 covers 7 bases. CDR1 SGHVS and CDR2 FNYEAQ come from the germline V gene. CDR3 length: 15 amino acids. The J segment lost 3 bases and the V segment lost 3 bases, leaving 4 bases of the junction unmatched. The CDR3 sequence is CASSFRQGPNEKLFF. Written as DNA, the CDR3 is TGTGCCAGCAGCTTTCGACAGGGACCTAATGAAAAACTGTTTTTT.

The V gene is TRBV7-9, the J gene TRBJ1-4; weak D call: TRBD1 (6 bases). V shed 1 base and J shed 5 bases, with 8 bases lying between them. Germline V gene lookup returns CDR1 SEHNR and CDR2 FQNEAQ (reference sequence). The CDR3 totals 14 residues. In DNA form, the CDR3 reads TGTGCCAGCAGCTTAGTGGGACAAAATGAAAAACTGTTTTTT. Encoded protein: CASSLVGQNEKLFF.

J is TRBJ2-1 and V is TRBV9; 8 bases map to TRBD2. The CDR3 sequence is 15 residues long. J was trimmed by 6 bases and V by 2 bases; bases with no gene match: 7. Germline V gene sequence: CDR1 SGDLS, CDR2 YYNGEE. The chain's CDR3 is CASSVGPGGPNEQFF. The CDR3 DNA reads as TGTGCCAGCAGCGTTGGGCCGGGGGGGCCCAATGAGCAGTTCTTC.

Here the CDR3 DNA reads TGTGCCAGCAGCCAGGACAGGGGGAGGCACGAGCAGTACTTC. Translated: CASSQDRGRHEQYF. J is TRBJ2-7 and V is TRBV7-8; TRBD1 matches 10 bases. CDR3 length: 14 amino acids. Germline CDR1 SGHVS, CDR2 FQNEAQ. V was clipped by 5 bases and J by 5 bases; unmatched bases: 6. Supplemented by reference TRBV7-8 and TRBJ2-7, the full variable domain reads GAGVSQSPRYKVAKRGQDVALRCDPISGHVSLFWYQQALGQGPEFLTYFQNEAQLDKSGLPSDRFFAERPEGSVSTLKIQRTQQEDSAVYLCASSQDRGRHEQYFGPGTRLTVT.

The chain joins TRBV4-2 to TRBJ2-1; D gene uncertain. Germline CDR1 is LGHNA and CDR2 is YNFKEQ. This CDR3 comprises 13 residues. V was pared by 4 bases and J by 6 bases, with 10 bases between. The CDR3 DNA reads as TGTGCCAGCAGCCTGACTCGGTTCAATGAGCAGTTCTTC. It is translated as CASSLTRFNEQFF.

This sequence joins TRBV18 and TRBJ1-4; no firm D call. The CDR3 loop spans 13 amino acids. V dropped 6 bases and J dropped 5 bases, with 10 bases sitting between them. CDR1 is KGHSH, CDR2 LQKENI, per germline. The CDR3: CASSPGFNEKLFF. As DNA, the CDR3 is TGTGCCAGCTCCCCGGGATTCAATGAAAAACTGTTTTTT.

The V and J genes are TRBV5-1 and TRBJ1-2; 8 bases fit TRBD1. The CDR3 is 15 amino acids. J lost 5 bases, V lost 3 bases, and 9 bases had no gene match. CDR1 and CDR2 from the germline V gene are SGHRS and YFSETQ. CDR3 coding DNA: TGCGCCAGCAGCTCAGACAGGGGAAGGACTTATGGCTACACCTTC. Its translation is CASSSDRGRTYGYTF. The full variable domain, its missing parts supplied by reference TRBV5-1 and TRBJ1-2, is KAGVTQTPRYLIKTRGQQVTLSCSPISGHRSVSWYQQTPGQGLQFLFEYFSETQRNKGNFPGRFSGRQFSNSRSEMNVSTLELGDSALYLCASSSDRGRTYGYTFGSGTRLTVV.

V gene TRBV18 combines with J gene TRBJ2-3, with D possibly TRBD1 on 5 matching bases. Germline lookup yields CDR1 KGHSH and CDR2 LQKENI. Trimming took off 5 bases at V and 8 bases at J, with 20 bases between the two ends. The CDR3 has 15 residues. In DNA, the CDR3 is TGTGCCAGCTCATCTCCGGGCCAAGGGGTAGGTACGCAGTATTTT. It codes for CASSSPGQGVGTQYF.

This clone was observed a single time. The chain couples TRBV7-8 to TRBJ1-1; D unclear. V was clipped by 5 bases and J by 1 base, with 11 bases between them. The CDR3 contains 14 residues. Per the germline V gene, CDR1 is SGHVS and CDR2 is FQNEAQ. The CDR3 sequence is CASSPRGGNTEAFF. CDR3 in DNA: TGTGCCAGCAGCCCCCGGGGAGGGAACACTGAAGCTTTCTTT.

This chain joins TRBV5-6 and TRBJ2-7; D is ambiguous. CDR3 length: 10 amino acids. V shed 5 bases and J shed 7 bases, with 7 bases lying between them. The V gene's germline CDR1 is SGHDT and CDR2 YYEEEE. The CDR3 protein is CASSSSEQYF. As DNA, the CDR3 is TGTGCCAGCAGTTCGAGTGAGCAGTACTTC.

CDR3 residues: CASSSGTVKNTGELFF. As DNA, the CDR3 is TGTGCCAGCAGCTCCGGGACTGTAAAAAACACCGGGGAGCTGTTTTTT. V usage is TRBV5-4 and J usage is TRBJ2-2; TRBD2 is a possible D gene (6 bases). The germline gives CDR1 SGHNT, CDR2 YYREEE (reference sequence). This CDR3 is 16 amino acids long. V was trimmed by 3 bases and J by 2 bases, leaving 14 bases between them.

V is TRBV29-1 and J is TRBJ2-3; 8 positions match TRBD2. From germline, CDR1 is SQVTM and CDR2 ANQGSEA. CDR3 length equals 17 residues. Losses at the gene ends were 6 bases for V and 2 bases for J; bases not matched to a gene: 16. The CDR3 coding sequence is TGCAGCGTGGGACCAATCCAAAGCGGGGGAGACACAGATACGCAGTATTTT. Its translation is CSVGPIQSGGDTDTQYF.

This clone was found a few times. V gene TRBV5-1 combines with J gene TRBJ2-3, with D hard to call. This CDR3 spans 15 amino acids. Germline values: CDR1 SGHRS, CDR2 YFSETQ. Trimming shortened V by 1 base and J by 1 base, and 10 bases separated the two germline ends. The CDR3 DNA is TGCGCCAGCAGCTTGACTTCCTTCGGCACAGATACGCAGTATTTT. Protein: CASSLTSFGTDTQYF.

This clone came up once. This chain connects TRBV5-6 to TRBJ2-3; 10 bases map to TRBD2. V lost 2 bases, J lost 1 base, and 1 base stayed unmatched. Per the germline V gene, CDR1 is SGHDT and CDR2 is YYEEEE. The CDR3 has 15 amino acids. The CDR3 region is CASSLTSGGTDTQYF. The CDR3 coding sequence is TGTGCCAGCAGCTTAACTAGCGGGGGCACAGATACGCAGTATTTT.

The chain is built from TRBV7-9 and TRBJ2-1; D remains ambiguous. The CDR3 is 15 amino acids. Germline-derived CDR1 and CDR2 are SEHNR and FQNEAQ (reference sequence). The V end was cut by 3 bases, the J end by 0 bases, with 9 bases between. The CDR3 bases are TGTGCCAGCAGCTTGTCTATGATCTCCTACAATGAGCAGTTCTTC. Translation: CASSLSMISYNEQFF.

The V and J genes are TRBV29-1 and TRBJ2-2, with a tentative D call TRBD2 (5 bases). This CDR3 has 15 amino acids. The V end lost 0 bases, the J end lost 2 bases, and 10 bases lay between the germline ends. The germline V gene has CDR1 SQVTM and CDR2 ANQGSEA. In nucleotides, the CDR3 is TGCAGCGTTGAAGATCCGCGGGTCAACACCGGGGAGCTGTTTTTT. Protein sequence: CSVEDPRVNTGELFF.

The rearrangement uses TRBV2 and TRBJ1-2; no clear D. V was pared by 7 bases and J by 6 bases, with 18 bases between. Germline V CDR1 and CDR2: SNHLY, FYNNEI. The CDR3 length is 14 residues. Here the CDR3 reads CASIPDSLSDGYTF. The CDR3, as DNA: TGTGCCAGCATCCCAGATTCCCTAAGCGATGGCTACACCTTC.

This rearrangement joins TRBV27 to TRBJ2-2; 9 nucleotides line up with TRBD2. With V trimmed by 5 bases and J by 8 bases, 9 bases remained unmatched. CDR1 and CDR2 from the germline V gene are MNHEY and SMNVEV (reference sequence). The CDR3 is made up of 15 amino acids. CDR3 DNA sequence: TGTGCCAGCAGTCCTGAGCGGGGGGAGGAGGGGGAGCTGTTTTTT. Amino acids: CASSPERGEEGELFF.